This record covers a single TCR beta chain. Its recognized antigen is unknown. No base quality values were provided; no much bigger clone lies one nucleotide off. This sample stems from a study of blood T cell repertoires in COVID-19 (dated by TCRdb to the early 2020s). In the study overall: Samples from collaborators originated in the United States, Italy and Spain and spanned both the acute and convalescent phases of COVID-19. The material from the prospective study consisted of cDNA or gDNA derived from T cells, B-cell-depleted T cells, or PBMCs. Deeply sampled blood TCRbeta repertoires from subjects exposed to, actively infected with, or recovered from COVID-19 were included in the dataset. The repertoires were made available in a free public database intended to serve as a resource for research on the immune response to SARS-CoV-2. The samples were drawn from two sources: the first 160 participants of the ongoing ImmuneRACE study, and over 950 subjects contributed by 6 global collaborators. A de-identified subject ID, COVID-19 status, age in years and sex were almost always included in the sample metadata. Where HLA class I and class II types were available, the types were taken from metadata supplied by the sample provider, not from assay-based typing. The paper's findings and limits, for the study overall: The quantity of clinical and demographic metadata differed by source and by participant and was supplied without curation.

TCRbeta CDR3 regions were amplified from genomic DNA by means of the immunoSEQ Assay, a bias-controlled multiplex PCR. As for the authors' bioinformatics: The number of nucleated cells in each sample was estimated from the amplification of reference gene primers within the assay. To quantify the absolute abundance of each unique TCRbeta CDR3 rearrangement, sequence reads were collapsed and filtered. For each sample, productive Simpson clonality was calculated as the square root of Simpson's diversity index across productive rearrangements. TCRdb holds this immuneACCESS table with in-frame rearrangements only. Some clones are missing; in checked studies, unresolved V genes explain under half, and the rest has no known cause. V, J and clone size were drawn from that table, and D and trimming were deduced from the DNA. The sample table contains some 69,000 clones; only one count was recorded for approximately 89% of them. 4.5% to 5% of the sample is in the top ten clones.

The collaborating institutions used their own protocols to collect whole blood in K2EDTA tubes. For TCRbeta analysis, collaborator samples were shipped as frozen whole blood, as isolated PBMCs, or as DNA extracted from either sample type. Sequenced sample: peripheral blood. The sequence came from a woman between 45 and 60 years old with active COVID-19.

The CDR3 in this case is CASSQGASYGYTF. The nucleotide sequence reads TGCGCCAGCAGCCAAGGTGCCAGCTATGGCTACACCTTC. The V and J genes are TRBV4-1 and TRBJ1-2, with the D segment identity uncertain. The CDR3 runs 13 amino acids, cysteine and phenylalanine included. Just the 39-base CDR3 DNA is kept, in frame starting at base 1. A distance of 7 bases separates the germline ends of V and J, which lose 1 base and 4 bases respectively. Via the germline V gene, CDR1 is MGHRA and CDR2 YSYEKL.